These T cell receptor beta chains were read from a single sample in a study of human T cells and chemical hapten exposure. MiXCR was run by TCRdb on the RACE reads, yielding one entry per CDR3 protein. The data show just over 95,000 distinct CDR3 sequences, about 28% seen once. This sample comprised whole blood, obtained in connection with sensitization to the hapten diphenylcyclopropenone (DPC). The receptors stem from a man between 40 and 49 years old with alopecia areata. Some clones in this sample may be carry-over from other donors' samples. CDR3s include the opening cysteine and the closing phenylalanine or tryptophan. D genes are given only for firm matches. Clone sizes are given selectively: once, few, many, or a class where the clone is expanded.

v_call,j_call,d_call,clone_size,cdr3_nt,cdr3_aa
TRBV7-7,TRBJ2-5,.,medium-sized,TGTGCCAGCAGCTTAGAGAGGGAAGAGACCCAGTACTTC,CASSLEREETQYF
TRBV28,TRBJ1-6,.,many,TGTGCCAGCAGTTTCTCGGGGGATAATTCACCCCTCCACTTT,CASSFSGDNSPLHF
TRBV20-1,TRBJ2-1,.,once,TGCAGTGCTAGTCCGGGACGGGAGCAGTTCTTC,CSASPGREQFF
TRBV6-5,TRBJ1-3,.,many,TGTGCCAGCAGTTTGCTAAGGAGCTCTGGAAACACCATATATTTT,CASSLLRSSGNTIYF
TRBV6-1,TRBJ2-3,TRBD1,.,TGTGCCAGCAGTGAACGCTGGACAGGGGTTAGCACAGATACGCAGTATTTT,CASSERWTGVSTDTQYF
TRBV20-1,TRBJ2-7,TRBD1,.,TGCAGTGCTTCCGGGACAGGGTTTTTCGGTATGCAGTACTTC,CSASGTGFFGMQYF
TRBV5-6,TRBJ1-1,.,.,TGTGCCAGCAGCTTCAACACTGAAGCTTTCTTT,CASSFNTEAFF
TRBV6-5,TRBJ2-7,TRBD1,.,TGTGCCAGCAGTTACTCGAAAGGGGGCGCTCACGACGAGCAGTACTTC,CASSYSKGGAHDEQYF
TRBV4-3,TRBJ2-1,.,few,TGCGCCAGCAGCCAACTGGTAGGACTGCCGGGGACTGAGCAGTTCTTC,CASSQLVGLPGTEQFF
TRBV6-5,TRBJ1-5,.,.,TGTGCCAGCGGGGACACCGGCGATCAGCCCCAGCATTTT,CASGDTGDQPQHF
TRBV28,TRBJ2-3,.,few,TGTGCCAGCAGTTTGGGGACGTACCTTCATACGCAGTATTTT,CASSLGTYLHTQYF
TRBV27,TRBJ2-2,.,.,TGTGCCAGCAGTTTCGTCTTGGGCAACACCGGGGAGCTGTTTTTT,CASSFVLGNTGELFF
TRBV6-2/TRBV6-3,TRBJ2-4,.,few,TGTGCCAGCAGTAACCCTCATGGAGTGCTAAACATTCAGTACTTC,CASSNPHGVLNIQYF
TRBV28,TRBJ2-5,TRBD1,few,TGTGCCAGCAGTTTACCCGGGACAGCGAAAGAGACCCAGTACTTC,CASSLPGTAKETQYF
TRBV4-2,TRBJ1-6,.,.,TGTGCCAGCAGCCAAGATCTGTGGGGGTCACCCCTCCACTTT,CASSQDLWGSPLHF
TRBV11-1,TRBJ2-1,TRBD1,.,TGTGCCAGCAGCTTTCTGACAGGGACGAATGTGCAGTTCTTC,CASSFLTGTNVQFF
TRBV14,TRBJ2-2,TRBD2,.,TGTGCCAGCAGCCACCCCCCCGGACTAGCGGGAGTTACCGGGGAGCTGTTTTTT,CASSHPPGLAGVTGELFF
TRBV18,TRBJ2-3,TRBD2,.,TGTGCCAGCTCACCCCTAAGCGGGACCACAGATACGCAGTATTTT,CASSPLSGTTDTQYF
TRBV20-1,TRBJ2-5,.,few,TGCAGTGCTAGGGGCGGAATTCAAGAGACCCAGTACTTC,CSARGGIQETQYF
TRBV20-1,TRBJ2-7,.,.,TGCAGTGCCCTCCCCCGTGATGGTGAGCAGTACTTC,CSALPRDGEQYF
TRBV30,TRBJ2-7,.,few,TGTGCCTGGGCGACATCATGGGAGCAGTACTTC,CAWATSWEQYF
TRBV7-2,TRBJ2-3,.,.,TGTGCCAGCAGCTTAGCGCAGGGCGCCACAGATACGCAGTATTTT,CASSLAQGATDTQYF
TRBV20-1,TRBJ2-3,TRBD2,.,TGCAGTGCTAGACTAGCGGGAGGCACAGATACGCAGTATTTT,CSARLAGGTDTQYF
TRBV29-1,TRBJ2-5,.,.,TGCAGCGTTGAATACTCCCAAGAGACCCAGTACTTC,CSVEYSQETQYF
TRBV4-3,TRBJ2-7,TRBD2,.,TGCGCCAGCAGCCAAGGACTAGCGTTATCCTACGAGCAGTACTTC,CASSQGLALSYEQYF
TRBV20-1,TRBJ2-3,TRBD2,.,TGCAGTGCCCGATACCCGGAGGCTAGCGGGAGGTTTGATACGCAGTATTTT,CSARYPEASGRFDTQYF
TRBV20-1,TRBJ2-2,.,.,TGCAGTGCAAGGGCCGGGCCCGGGGAGCTGTTTTTT,CSARAGPGELFF
TRBV28,TRBJ2-7,.,.,TGTGCCAGCAGTGTAAGGCTAGAGCAGTACTTC,CASSVRLEQYF
TRBV12-3/TRBV12-4,TRBJ2-3,TRBD2,.,TGTGCCAGCAGTTTACTCCAGCGGGAGGGGGGTACGCAGTATTTT,CASSLLQREGGTQYF
TRBV4-1,TRBJ2-3,TRBD2,few,TGCGCCAGCAGCTCATTGGTGGGGGGGGATACGCAGTATTTT,CASSSLVGGDTQYF
TRBV6-5,TRBJ1-6,.,few,TGTGCCAGCAGTCGTTCGACATTCCCCGTTGACAATTCACCCCTCCACTTT,CASSRSTFPVDNSPLHF
TRBV9,TRBJ1-2,.,few,TGTGCCAGCGGAGGACCGAACTATGGCTACACCTTC,CASGGPNYGYTF
TRBV20-1,TRBJ2-2,TRBD2,.,TGCAGTGCTAGGACTAGCGGAGGGGCCGGGGAGCTGTTTTTT,CSARTSGGAGELFF
TRBV20-1,TRBJ2-6,.,few,TGCAGTGCTACACCGTCAGTCGTCCTGACTTTC,CSATPSVVLTF
TRBV12-3/TRBV12-4,TRBJ2-1,.,few,TGTGCCAGCAGTACTACTCCAACTGAGCAGTTCTTC,CASSTTPTEQFF
TRBV20-1,TRBJ1-6,.,.,TGCAGTGCGCCGCAGAGCTCCTATAATTCACCCCTCCACTTT,CSAPQSSYNSPLHF
TRBV7-9,TRBJ1-4,.,few,TGTGCCAGCAGCTGGGACGGTTCATATGAAAAACTGTTTTTT,CASSWDGSYEKLFF
TRBV2,TRBJ2-1,TRBD2,.,TGTGCCAGCAGAAAAGACGGGGCTAGCGGGAGAGGTGAGCAGTTCTTC,CASRKDGASGRGEQFF
TRBV25-1,TRBJ2-1,.,.,TGTGCCAGCTGTGGTGGAGGGAGGAGGACTGTGCAGTTCTTC,CASCGGGRRTVQFF
TRBV20-1,TRBJ1-2,.,few,TGCAGTGCGGGGGGTGAGGGCTATGGCTACACCTTC,CSAGGEGYGYTF
TRBV5-1,TRBJ2-7,TRBD2,.,TGCGCCAGCAGCTTGGAATTAACGGGACTAGCGGGAGGTTCCTACGAGCAGTACTTC,CASSLELTGLAGGSYEQYF
TRBV20-1,TRBJ2-7,TRBD2,few,TGCAGTGCTAGGGACCCTAGCGGGATGGGAGAGCAGTACTTC,CSARDPSGMGEQYF
TRBV3-1,TRBJ1-1,TRBD1,few,TGTGCCAGCAGCGTCAACAGGGGGCTTCCTGAAGCTTTCTTT,CASSVNRGLPEAFF
TRBV4-1,TRBJ2-7,.,.,TGCGCCAGCAGCCAAGATAACCACGGGGCAGGTATCTCCTACGAGCAGTACTTC,CASSQDNHGAGISYEQYF
TRBV6-2/TRBV6-3,TRBJ2-3,TRBD2,few,TGTGCCAGCAGTATTAGCGGGAGCTCCCCAGATACGCAGTATTTT,CASSISGSSPDTQYF
TRBV12-3/TRBV12-4,TRBJ2-7,TRBD1,few,TGTGCCAGCAGCCCTAGGGGGCTGTTCTCCTACGAGCAGTACTTC,CASSPRGLFSYEQYF
TRBV7-2,TRBJ2-3,TRBD1,.,TGTGCCAGCAGCTTAGGGGTCGACAGGGGTCTTGATACGCAGTATTTT,CASSLGVDRGLDTQYF
TRBV28,TRBJ2-3,.,.,TGTGCCAGCAGTTTAAGAACAGGATGGCAGTATTTT,CASSLRTGWQYF
TRBV18,TRBJ2-7,.,.,TGTGCCAGCTCACTGGGACGGGACTCCTACGAGCAGTACTTC,CASSLGRDSYEQYF
TRBV20-1,TRBJ2-5,TRBD2,many,TGCAGTGCGGCAGGAGGGGTCGGGGGGGAGACCCAGTACTTC,CSAAGGVGGETQYF
TRBV7-2,TRBJ2-1,TRBD2,.,TGTGCCAGCAGCTTACCCACCCGAGCGGGAGAGGTGTTCTTC,CASSLPTRAGEVFF
TRBV7-2,TRBJ2-7,.,few,TGTGCCAGCAGCTCCCGGGGGAGGAGTATGAAGCAGTACTTC,CASSSRGRSMKQYF
TRBV5-1,TRBJ2-3,TRBD2,many,TGCGCCAGCAGCTTGGAGGCTAGCGGGGGCACAGATACGCAGTATTTT,CASSLEASGGTDTQYF